The rows below give T cell receptor beta chains drawn from one sample of a study of OX40 agonist ivuxolimab in advanced cancers. Generated by immunoSEQ multiplex PCR, the TCRdb table keeps only in-frame clones and is missing some. The sample has 25,000 to 30,000 clones, 70% to 90% seen once. Source: CD4+ or CD8+ T cells sorted from blood, taken in a trial of the OX40 agonist ivuxolimab. Every receptor here comes from an adult with an advanced solid tumor such as melanoma, head and neck, liver or kidney cancer. Both conserved end residues are part of each CDR3. A D gene is named only where the DNA matches it firmly. A row's size may be missing; if present it is once, few, many or a size class.

V gene,J gene,D gene,clone size,CDR3 protein,CDR3 DNA
TRBV21-1,TRBJ1-1,-,-,CASSTRGGGTEAFF,TGTGCCAGCAGCACCCGGGGGGGCGGGACTGAAGCTTTCTTT
TRBV13,TRBJ1-1,-,-,CASSLGGALDTEAFF,TGTGCCAGCAGCTTAGGAGGGGCGCTGGACACTGAAGCTTTCTTT
TRBV11-2,TRBJ2-2,-,-,CASSLTENTGELFF,TGTGCCAGCAGCTTGACAGAGAACACCGGGGAGCTGTTTTTT
TRBV14,TRBJ2-7,TRBD1,few,CASSPPRQGSSYEQYF,TGTGCCAGCAGCCCACCCAGACAGGGAAGCTCCTACGAGCAGTACTTC
TRBV4-1,TRBJ2-7,TRBD2,-,CASAAGTTYEQYF,TGCGCCAGCGCAGCGGGGACGACCTACGAGCAGTACTTC
TRBV7-9,TRBJ1-1,-,once,CASSQQVYTEAFF,TGTGCCAGCAGCCAACAGGTTTACACTGAAGCTTTCTTT
TRBV5-6,TRBJ1-1,-,-,CASSLGGSTEAFF,TGTGCCAGCAGCTTGGGCGGGTCTACTGAAGCTTTCTTT
TRBV6-6,TRBJ2-2,TRBD1,-,CASSRTGGELFF,TGTGCCAGCAGTCGGACAGGCGGGGAGCTGTTTTTT
TRBV19,TRBJ2-5,TRBD2,-,CASSRGLAESQETQYF,TGTGCCAGTAGTAGGGGACTAGCGGAATCACAAGAGACCCAGTACTTC
TRBV4-1,TRBJ1-1,-,-,CASSQTGDMNTEAFF,TGCGCCAGCAGCCAGACAGGTGACATGAACACTGAAGCTTTCTTT
TRBV7-8,TRBJ2-7,-,medium-sized,CASSSPPEQYF,TGTGCCAGCAGCTCCCCCCCCGAGCAGTACTTC
TRBV11-3,TRBJ1-2,TRBD1,-,CASSPDRGGNYGYTF,TGTGCCAGCAGCCCGGACAGGGGAGGGAACTATGGCTACACCTTC
TRBV6-5,TRBJ1-4,-,-,CASSAQVLEKLFF,TGTGCCAGCAGTGCACAGGTTCTCGAAAAACTGTTTTTT
TRBV4-1,TRBJ1-4,TRBD1,-,CASSQGQGNEKLFF,TGCGCCAGCAGCCAAGGACAGGGAAATGAAAAACTGTTTTTT
TRBV11-2,TRBJ2-5,-,-,CASSFRETQYF,TGTGCCAGCAGCTTCCGGGAGACCCAGTACTTC
TRBV2,TRBJ1-2,TRBD1,-,CATPGTEYYGYTF,TGTGCCACACCCGGGACAGAATACTATGGCTACACCTTC
TRBV19,TRBJ2-7,TRBD1,once,CASSTGQGKAYEQYF,TGTGCCAGTAGTACTGGACAGGGAAAGGCCTACGAGCAGTACTTC
TRBV6-5,TRBJ2-7,TRBD1,-,CASSSGQGDLQYF,TGTGCCAGCAGCTCTGGACAGGGGGACTTGCAGTACTTC
TRBV5-6,TRBJ2-7,TRBD1,-,CASSLGTGNREQYF,TGTGCCAGCAGCCTAGGGACAGGGAATAGAGAGCAGTACTTC
TRBV19,TRBJ2-1,TRBD1,-,CASSSGTGGSSYNEQFF,TGTGCCAGTAGTTCCGGGACAGGGGGCAGCTCCTACAATGAGCAGTTCTTC
TRBV6-5,TRBJ1-5,-,-,CASSQGANQPQHF,TGTGCCAGCAGCCAAGGGGCAAATCAGCCCCAGCATTTT
TRBV4-1,TRBJ2-1,-,-,CASSQTGSYNEQFF,TGCGCCAGCAGCCAAACAGGGTCCTACAATGAGCAGTTCTTC
TRBV11-1,TRBJ2-5,TRBD2,-,CASRPTSGQETQYF,TGTGCCAGCAGACCTACTAGCGGTCAAGAGACCCAGTACTTC
TRBV5-6,TRBJ1-2,-,-,CASSLPGNYGYTF,TGTGCCAGCAGCTTGCCGGGTAACTATGGCTACACCTTC
TRBV2,TRBJ2-5,-,-,CARRSSVEETQYF,TGTGCCAGACGGTCTAGCGTCGAGGAGACCCAGTACTTC
TRBV6-1,TRBJ1-2,-,-,CASSVEGPYGYTF,TGTGCCAGCAGTGTTGAGGGACCCTATGGCTACACCTTC
TRBV11-2,TRBJ1-1,-,few,CASSFSNTEAFF,TGTGCCAGCAGCTTCTCGAACACTGAAGCTTTCTTT
TRBV4-3,TRBJ2-7,TRBD2,-,CASSQGGSGSYEQYF,TGCGCCAGCAGCCAAGGTGGTAGCGGGAGTTACGAGCAGTACTTC
TRBV7-6,TRBJ2-7,TRBD1,-,CASSLDIGTGEQYF,TGTGCCAGCAGCTTAGACATCGGGACAGGGGAGCAGTACTTC
TRBV5-1,TRBJ2-1,-,-,CASSSLPENEQFF,TGCGCCAGCAGCTCCCTACCTGAGAATGAGCAGTTCTTC
TRBV7-9,TRBJ2-3,TRBD2,once,CASSLVGLAVTDTQYF,TGTGCCAGCAGCTTAGTCGGACTAGCGGTTACAGATACGCAGTATTTT
TRBV9,TRBJ2-1,TRBD2,-,CASSVAGGANNEQFF,TGTGCCAGCAGCGTAGCGGGGGGGGCGAACAATGAGCAGTTCTTC
TRBV9,TRBJ2-2,TRBD2,few,CASSVALAGGTGELFF,TGTGCCAGCAGCGTAGCACTAGCGGGAGGCACCGGGGAGCTGTTTTTT
TRBV7-2,TRBJ1-1,-,-,CASSLSRGGATEAFF,TGTGCCAGCAGCTTATCCCGGGGAGGGGCCACTGAAGCTTTCTTT
TRBV9,TRBJ1-4,-,-,CASSVDGINEKLFF,TGTGCCAGCAGCGTAGATGGGATTAATGAAAAACTGTTTTTT
TRBV5-3,TRBJ2-3,TRBD2,-,CARSVPGLAGSTDTQYF,TGTGCCAGAAGCGTGCCGGGACTAGCGGGAAGCACAGATACGCAGTATTTT
TRBV5-8,TRBJ1-2,-,-,CASSLWQRVDGYTF,TGTGCCAGCAGCTTGTGGCAGAGAGTCGATGGCTACACCTTC
TRBV4-2,TRBJ1-1,TRBD1,-,CATNPSTGDVGEAFF,TGTGCCACCAACCCCTCGACAGGGGACGTGGGTGAAGCTTTCTTT
TRBV6-4,TRBJ2-3,TRBD1,-,CASSETGGTDTQYF,TGTGCCAGCAGTGAGACAGGGGGCACAGATACGCAGTATTTT
TRBV6-5,TRBJ1-1,-,few,CASSSLGGNTEAFF,TGTGCCAGCAGTTCCTTAGGGGGGAACACTGAAGCTTTCTTT
TRBV27,TRBJ2-5,TRBD2,-,CASSLTSGGPAEEYF,TGTGCCAGCAGTTTAACTAGCGGGGGGCCAGCCGAAGAGTACTTC
TRBV11-3,TRBJ2-1,-,once,CASSPLEVDPYNEQFF,TGTGCCAGCAGCCCGTTAGAAGTGGATCCCTACAATGAGCAGTTCTTC
TRBV9,TRBJ1-2,-,-,CASSDGGANYGYTF,TGTGCCAGCAGCGACGGGGGGGCTAACTATGGCTACACCTTC
TRBV28,TRBJ1-2,TRBD1,-,CASSFRPGTDPYGYTF,TGTGCCAGCAGTTTTAGGCCCGGGACAGATCCATATGGCTACACCTTC
TRBV27,TRBJ1-1,-,-,CASSLAGNGAEAFF,TGTGCCAGCAGTTTAGCGGGGAACGGCGCTGAAGCTTTCTTT
TRBV6-6,TRBJ2-3,TRBD2,-,CASSYSTGGATDTQYF,TGTGCCAGCAGTTACTCGACCGGGGGGGCCACAGATACGCAGTATTTT
TRBV7-6,TRBJ2-5,TRBD2,-,CASSLSRRGEETQYF,TGTGCCAGCAGCTTAAGTCGGCGGGGGGAAGAGACCCAGTACTTC
TRBV4-1,TRBJ2-7,TRBD1,-,CASSQDPGTVFYEQYF,TGCGCCAGCAGCCAAGATCCAGGGACAGTTTTCTACGAGCAGTACTTC
TRBV5-8,TRBJ1-2,-,-,CASSLEGASPLYGYTF,TGTGCCAGCAGCTTGGAAGGCGCTTCCCCACTCTATGGCTACACCTTC
TRBV7-7,TRBJ1-5,-,-,CASSHKEYSRPQHF,TGTGCCAGCAGCCACAAGGAATATTCGAGGCCCCAGCATTTT
TRBV11-3,TRBJ2-2,-,-,CASSPLGVNTGELFF,TGTGCCAGCAGCCCCCTCGGGGTAAACACCGGGGAGCTGTTTTTT